The present entry profiles one T cell receptor (beta chain) with its context. Antigen unknown. Germline values: CDR1 SGHRS, CDR2 YFSETQ. CDR3 length equals 17 residues. The V and J ends lost 0 bases and 1 base respectively, with 15 bases between them. The data stem from a study of T cell responses to AZD1222 COVID-19 vaccine. Findings of the study overall: Nearly half of spike-specific TCRs reportedly target unmutated variant regions. None of the repertoires were sampled until the peak T cell response had passed.

Second-dose recipients at about 4 or about 12 weeks were treated as one pooled group. Generated by immunoSEQ multiplex PCR, the TCRdb table keeps only in-frame clones and is missing some. The sample yields roughly 150,000 clones, about 87% seen once. The rearrangement links TRBV5-1 to TRBJ2-3, with D perhaps matching TRBD1 (7 bases). Sequencing used peripheral blood, obtained 28 days after the second AZD1222 dose. This receptor was identified in an adult who received the AZD1222 COVID-19 vaccine. The CDR3 loop reads CASSLEGASVGTDTQYF. CDR3 DNA sequence: TGCGCCAGCAGCTTGGAGGGGGCTAGCGTAGGCACAGATACGCAGTATTTT.